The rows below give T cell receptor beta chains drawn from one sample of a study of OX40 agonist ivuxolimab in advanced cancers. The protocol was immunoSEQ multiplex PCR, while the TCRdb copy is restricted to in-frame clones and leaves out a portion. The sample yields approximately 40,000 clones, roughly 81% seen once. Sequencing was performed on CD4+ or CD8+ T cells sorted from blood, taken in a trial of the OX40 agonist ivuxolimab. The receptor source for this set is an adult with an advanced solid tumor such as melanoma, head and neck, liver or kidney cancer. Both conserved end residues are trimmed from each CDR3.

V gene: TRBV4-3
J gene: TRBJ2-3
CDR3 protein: ASSQDDVTSGSTDTQY

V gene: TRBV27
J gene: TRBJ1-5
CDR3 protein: TSSLGRGNQPQH

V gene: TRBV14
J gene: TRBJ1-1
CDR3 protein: ASSPLRDRNTEAF

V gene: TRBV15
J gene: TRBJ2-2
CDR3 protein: ATSRRQGEGELF

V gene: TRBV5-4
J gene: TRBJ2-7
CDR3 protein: ASSLPTAYQQY

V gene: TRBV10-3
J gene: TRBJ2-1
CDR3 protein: AIRGPQGSSYNEQF

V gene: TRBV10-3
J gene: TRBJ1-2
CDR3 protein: AISSHRGYGYT

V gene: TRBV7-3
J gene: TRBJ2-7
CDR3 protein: ASSLTGDRGRTYEQY

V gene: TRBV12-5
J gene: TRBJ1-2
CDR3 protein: ASGQGPAPGGYT

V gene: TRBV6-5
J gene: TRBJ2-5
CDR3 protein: ASSPPRGAKETQY

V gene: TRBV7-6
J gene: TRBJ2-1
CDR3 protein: ASSPIEREGDEQF

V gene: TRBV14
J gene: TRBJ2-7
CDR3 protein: ASSQGTSGSYEQY

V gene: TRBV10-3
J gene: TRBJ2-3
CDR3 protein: AISESGRTQY

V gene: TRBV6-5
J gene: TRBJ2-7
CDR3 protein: ASSPGLAGGEQY

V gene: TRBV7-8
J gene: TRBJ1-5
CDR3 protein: ASSRDSLNQPQH

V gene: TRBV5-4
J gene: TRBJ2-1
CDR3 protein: ASSLWGSYNEQF

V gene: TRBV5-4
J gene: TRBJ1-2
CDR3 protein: ASSWTGSDGYT

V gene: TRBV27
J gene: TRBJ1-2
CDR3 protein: ASSRTGRGSGYT

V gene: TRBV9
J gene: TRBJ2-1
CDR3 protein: ASSGAGLAGGLDSYNEQF

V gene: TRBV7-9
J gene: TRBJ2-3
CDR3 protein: ASSRDLFTDTQY

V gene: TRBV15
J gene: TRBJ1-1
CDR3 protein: ATSDVGGWTEAF

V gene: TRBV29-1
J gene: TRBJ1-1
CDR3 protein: SVRMGQAGSSWVDTEAF

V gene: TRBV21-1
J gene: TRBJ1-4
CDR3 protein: ASSKIKDARPSWSEKLF